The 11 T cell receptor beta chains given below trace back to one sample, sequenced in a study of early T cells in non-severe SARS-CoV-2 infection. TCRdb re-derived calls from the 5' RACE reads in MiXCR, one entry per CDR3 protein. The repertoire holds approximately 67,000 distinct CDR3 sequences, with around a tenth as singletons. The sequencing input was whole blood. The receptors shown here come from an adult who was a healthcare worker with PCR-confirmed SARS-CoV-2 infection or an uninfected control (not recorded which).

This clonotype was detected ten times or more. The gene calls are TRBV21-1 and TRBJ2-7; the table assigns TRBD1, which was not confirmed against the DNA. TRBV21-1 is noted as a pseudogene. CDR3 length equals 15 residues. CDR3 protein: CASSTRQDHSYEQYF. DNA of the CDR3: TGTGCCAGCAGCACCCGACAGGATCACTCCTACGAGCAGTACTTC.

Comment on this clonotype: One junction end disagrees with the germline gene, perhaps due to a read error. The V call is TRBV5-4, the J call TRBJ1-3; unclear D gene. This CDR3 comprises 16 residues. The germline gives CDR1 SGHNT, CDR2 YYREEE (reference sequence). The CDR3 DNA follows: TGTGCCAGCAGCCGGGGAGGGAGTAACTCTGGAAACGCCATATATTTT. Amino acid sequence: CASSRGGSNSGNAIYF.

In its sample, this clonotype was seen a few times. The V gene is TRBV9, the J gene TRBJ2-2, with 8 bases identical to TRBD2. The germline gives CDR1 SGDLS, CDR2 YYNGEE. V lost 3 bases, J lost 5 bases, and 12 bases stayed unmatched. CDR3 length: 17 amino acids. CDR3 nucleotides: TGTGCCAGCAGCGCGGAGGAGGTAGCGGGGTGGACCGGGGAGCTGTTTTTT. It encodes CASSAEEVAGWTGELFF.

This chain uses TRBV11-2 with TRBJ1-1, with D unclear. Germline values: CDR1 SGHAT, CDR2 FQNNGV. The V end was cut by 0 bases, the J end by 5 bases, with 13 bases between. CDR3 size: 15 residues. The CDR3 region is CASSLDHGSETEAFF. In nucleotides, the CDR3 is TGTGCCAGCAGCTTAGATCATGGCAGTGAGACTGAAGCTTTCTTT.

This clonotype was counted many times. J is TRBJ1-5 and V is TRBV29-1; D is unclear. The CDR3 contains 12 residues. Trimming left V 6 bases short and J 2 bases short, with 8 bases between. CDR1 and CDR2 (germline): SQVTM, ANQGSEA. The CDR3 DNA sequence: TGCAGCGTCGGGTTTGGCAATCAGCCCCAGCATTTT. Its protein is CSVGFGNQPQHF.

CDR3 sequence reads: CASSYTGGRDEQFF. CDR3 bases: TGTGCCAGCAGTTATACGGGGGGGCGGGATGAGCAGTTCTTC. This sequence joins TRBV6-5 and TRBJ2-1, with 8 bases fitting TRBD2. The CDR3 length is 14 residues. In germline, CDR1 is MNHEY, CDR2 SVGAGI. Germline trimming cut 3 bases from V and 8 bases from J; bases unmatched to any gene: 6.

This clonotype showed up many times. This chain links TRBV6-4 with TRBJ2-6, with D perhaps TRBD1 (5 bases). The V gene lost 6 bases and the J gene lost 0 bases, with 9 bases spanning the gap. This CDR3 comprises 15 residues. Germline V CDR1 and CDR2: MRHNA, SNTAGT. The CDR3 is CASSQDNSGANVLTF. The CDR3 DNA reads TGTGCCAGCAGCCAGGACAACTCTGGGGCCAACGTCCTGACTTTC.

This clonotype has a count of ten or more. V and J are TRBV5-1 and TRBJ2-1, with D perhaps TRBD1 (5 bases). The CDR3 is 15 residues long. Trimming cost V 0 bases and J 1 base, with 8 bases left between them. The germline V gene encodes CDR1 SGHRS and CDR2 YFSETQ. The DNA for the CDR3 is TGCGCCAGCAGCTTGGGATCAGGGTCCTACAATGAGCAGTTCTTC. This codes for CASSLGSGSYNEQFF.

The CDR3 sequence is CASSQLLGDNEQFF. CDR3 coding DNA: TGCGCCAGCAGCCAACTTCTTGGAGACAATGAGCAGTTCTTC. V usage is TRBV4-1 and J usage is TRBJ2-1; D gene uncertain. Per germline, CDR1 MGHRA and CDR2 YSYEKL. This CDR3 contains 14 residues. The V end lost 2 bases, the J end lost 5 bases, and 10 bases lay between the germline ends.

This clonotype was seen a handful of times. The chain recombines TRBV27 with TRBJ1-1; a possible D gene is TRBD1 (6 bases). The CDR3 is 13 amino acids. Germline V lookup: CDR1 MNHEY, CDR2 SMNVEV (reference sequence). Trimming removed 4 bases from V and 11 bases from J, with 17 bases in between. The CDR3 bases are TGTGCCAGCAGTTCACCACAGGGTCGTCATGCTTTCTTT. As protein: CASSSPQGRHAFF.

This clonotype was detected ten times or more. CDR3 sequence (DNA): TGTGCCAGCAGTTCTATCGGACTAGCGGGAGTCGGCGAGCAGTACTTC. Translated: CASSSIGLAGVGEQYF. The rearrangement links TRBV27 to TRBJ2-7, with TRBD2 matching over 13 bases. There are 16 residues in the CDR3. Germline V lookup: CDR1 MNHEY, CDR2 SMNVEV (reference sequence). J lost 6 bases, V lost 4 bases, and 9 bases had no gene match.